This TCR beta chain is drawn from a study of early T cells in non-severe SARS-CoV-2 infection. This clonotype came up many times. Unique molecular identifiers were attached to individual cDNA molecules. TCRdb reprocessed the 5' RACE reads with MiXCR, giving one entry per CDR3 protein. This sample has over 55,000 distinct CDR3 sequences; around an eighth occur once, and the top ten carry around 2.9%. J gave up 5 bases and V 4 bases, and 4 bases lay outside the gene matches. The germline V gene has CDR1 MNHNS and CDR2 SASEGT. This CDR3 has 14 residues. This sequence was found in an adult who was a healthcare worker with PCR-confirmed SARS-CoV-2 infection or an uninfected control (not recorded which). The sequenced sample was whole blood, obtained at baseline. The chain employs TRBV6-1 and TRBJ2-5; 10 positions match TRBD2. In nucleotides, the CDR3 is TGTGCCAGCAGTGGGGGACTAGCGCTCGAGACCCAGTACTTC. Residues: CASSGGLALETQYF.